These 7 T cell receptor beta chains came from one sample sequenced in a study of T cell responses to AZD1222 COVID-19 vaccine. TCRdb's table, derived via immunoSEQ multiplex PCR, lists solely in-frame clones and lacks some. This sample yields around 70,000 clones, of which 88% are seen a single time; more than 4% belongs to the top ten. Sequences were derived from peripheral blood, sampled 28 days after the second dose of the MenACWY control vaccine. These receptors all come from an adult who received the MenACWY meningococcal vaccine as a control.

The sample holds one count of this clone. V is TRBV5-1 and J is TRBJ1-6; TRBD1 matches 8 bases. Trimming cost V 0 bases and J 10 bases; bases outside gene matches: 9. Germline CDR1 reads SGHRS; CDR2 reads YFSETQ. The CDR3 extends over 16 amino acids. CDR3: CASSLEWQGAGSPLHF. As DNA, the CDR3 is TGCGCCAGCAGCTTGGAATGGCAGGGGGCAGGCTCACCCCTCCACTTT. The variable domain in full, with the rest retrieved from reference TRBV5-1 and TRBJ1-6, is KAGVTQTPRYLIKTRGQQVTLSCSPISGHRSVSWYQQTPGQGLQFLFEYFSETQRNKGNFPGRFSGRQFSNSRSEMNVSTLELGDSALYLCASSLEWQGAGSPLHFGNGTRLTVT.

The chain links TRBV5-1 to TRBJ1-1; 10 nucleotides line up with TRBD1. This CDR3 is 14 amino acids long. The V and J ends lost 5 bases and 1 base, in that order; junction bases with no gene match: 2. Germline CDR1 is SGHRS and CDR2 is YFSETQ. In DNA, the CDR3 is TGCGCCAGCAGGACAGGGGGCGGGAACACTGAAGCTTTCTTT. Its translation: CASRTGGGNTEAFF.

The V call is TRBV2, the J call TRBJ2-5; D remains unclear. V shed 0 bases and J shed 7 bases, with 15 bases lying between them. The CDR3 has 15 amino acids. Per the germline V gene, CDR1 is SNHLY and CDR2 is FYNNEI. The CDR3 nucleotides read TGTGCCAGCAGTGAAGCGCTTCGGCTAGTGGGGACCCAGTACTTC. Translating it yields CASSEALRLVGTQYF.

V and J are TRBV7-9 and TRBJ1-5; D gene ambiguous. This CDR3 is 13 amino acids long. The V gene's germline CDR1 is SEHNR and CDR2 FQNEAQ (reference sequence). V dropped 4 bases and J dropped 7 bases, with 11 bases sitting between them. The CDR3 region is CASSWGEGQPQHF. The CDR3 DNA is TGTGCCAGCAGCTGGGGAGAAGGGCAGCCCCAGCATTTT.

The V and J genes are TRBV18 and TRBJ2-7, with unresolved D. CDR1 is KGHSH, CDR2 LQKENI, per germline. The CDR3 is 14 residues long. With 4 bases removed from V and 0 bases from J, the gap between germline ends came to 10 bases. Written as DNA, the CDR3 is TGTGCCAGCTCACTGACACAAGTCTCCTACGAGCAGTACTTC. As protein: CASSLTQVSYEQYF.

The chain couples TRBV2 to TRBJ1-5; maybe TRBD1 (6 bases). The germline V gene has CDR1 SNHLY and CDR2 FYNNEI. This CDR3 spans 13 amino acids. Trimming pared 7 bases from V and 3 bases from J, leaving 10 bases between. CDR3 DNA: TGTGCCAGCACCCGGACAGACAATCAGCCCCAGCATTTT. Translated, it gives CASTRTDNQPQHF.

This clone was seen only once. This chain connects TRBV7-2 to TRBJ2-7; 8 bases agree with TRBD1. Germline-derived CDR1 and CDR2 are SGHTA and FQGNSA. The CDR3 is made up of 15 amino acids. V gave up 0 bases and J gave up 7 bases; unmatched junction bases: 8. Here the CDR3 reads CASSLARTGSGEQYF. The CDR3 DNA reads TGTGCCAGCAGCTTAGCGAGGACAGGGTCAGGGGAGCAGTACTTC. The entire variable domain, with the rest obtained from reference TRBV7-2 and TRBJ2-7, is as follows: GAGVSQSPSNKVTEKGKDVELRCDPISGHTALYWYRQSLGQGLEFLIYFQGNSAPDKSGLPSDRFSAERTGGSVSTLTIQRTQQEDSAVYLCASSLARTGSGEQYFGPGTRLTVT.